The next 14 T cell receptor beta chains were all read from a single sample in a study of T cell responses to AZD1222 COVID-19 vaccine. TCRdb's copy holds only in-frame clones and misses some; the assay was immunoSEQ multiplex PCR. The sample lists over 150,000 clones, roughly nine tenths occurring once. Here the sequenced sample was peripheral blood, taken on day 0 of AZD1222 vaccination. The source is an adult in good health.

The rearrangement links TRBV9 to TRBJ1-1, with 9 positions matching TRBD1. CDR1 is SGDLS, CDR2 YYNGEE, per germline. The CDR3 is made up of 16 amino acids. V shed 1 base and J 6 bases; nucleotides not matched to a gene: 10. The CDR3 loop reads CASSVLATGGRPEAFF. DNA for the CDR3: TGTGCCAGCAGCGTATTAGCGACAGGGGGTCGGCCTGAAGCTTTCTTT.

V gene TRBV20-1 combines with J gene TRBJ1-2; D is perhaps TRBD1 (5 bases). Per the germline V gene, CDR1 is DFQATT and CDR2 is SNEGSKA (reference sequence). The CDR3 has 11 residues. Trimming took off 5 bases at V and 5 bases at J, with 9 bases between the two ends. CDR3 region: CSARGGYGYTF. The CDR3 nucleotides read TGCAGTGCTCGTGGGGGTTATGGCTACACCTTC.

This sequence joins TRBV28 and TRBJ2-7; D not resolved. CDR3 length: 14 amino acids. V dropped 3 bases and J dropped 0 bases, with 9 bases sitting between them. CDR1 MDHEN and CDR2 SYDVKM come from the germline V gene. This CDR3 reads CASSFGGTSYEQYF. The CDR3 bases are TGTGCCAGCAGTTTCGGCGGCACCTCCTACGAGCAGTACTTC.

This clone has a handful of counts. The chain joins TRBV7-2 to TRBJ1-3, with D unresolved. The V and J ends lost 1 base and 2 bases respectively, with 15 bases between them. Per the germline V gene, CDR1 is SGHTA and CDR2 is FQGNSA. The CDR3 is made up of 17 amino acids. This CDR3 reads CASSLVPGHATGNTIYF. In nucleotides, the CDR3 is TGTGCCAGCAGCTTAGTCCCGGGTCATGCCACTGGAAACACCATATATTTT.

The CDR3 region is CASSPNGGDEKLFF. The CDR3 nucleotides read TGTGCCAGCTCACCCAACGGGGGGGATGAAAAACTGTTTTTT. V usage is TRBV18 and J usage is TRBJ1-4, with a tentative D call TRBD1 (5 bases). Germline CDR1 and CDR2: KGHSH and LQKENI. The CDR3 is 14 residues long. Trimming stripped 3 bases from V and 6 bases from J, with 11 bases between. Together with reference TRBV18 and TRBJ1-4, the CDR3 gives the full variable domain: NAGVMQNPRHLVRRRGQEARLRCSPMKGHSHVYWYRQLPEEGLKFMVYLQKENIIDESGMPKERFSAEFPKEGPSILRIQQVVRGDSAAYFCASSPNGGDEKLFFGSGTQLSVL.

This chain connects TRBV9 to TRBJ2-1, with 9 bases lining up with TRBD1. The CDR3 length is 17 residues. V gave up 0 bases and J gave up 4 bases; unmatched junction bases: 8. CDR1 is SGDLS, CDR2 YYNGEE, per germline. In DNA form, the CDR3 reads TGTGCCAGCAGCGTAGCTACCTCCGGGACAGGGTACAATGAGCAGTTCTTC. This gives the protein CASSVATSGTGYNEQFF.

The chain joins TRBV5-1 to TRBJ1-2; D is undetermined. The CDR3 loop spans 12 amino acids. The V and J ends lost 2 bases and 4 bases respectively, with 6 bases between them. Germline V gene sequence: CDR1 SGHRS, CDR2 YFSETQ. CDR3 sequence reads: CASSLGLYGYTF. DNA for the CDR3: TGCGCCAGCAGCTTAGGACTCTATGGCTACACCTTC.

The chain recombines TRBV5-6 with TRBJ2-3, with a tentative D call TRBD2 (7 bases). Germline V gene sequence: CDR1 SGHDT, CDR2 YYEEEE. V lost 0 bases and J 6 bases, leaving 20 bases between the germline ends. CDR3 length: 17 residues. CDR3 amino acids: CASSLALWGGLRDTQYF. The CDR3 region has the DNA TGTGCCAGCAGCTTGGCGCTGTGGGGGGGCCTAAGGGATACGCAGTATTTT.

This clone was counted once. The gene calls are TRBV29-1 and TRBJ2-1; maybe TRBD1 (6 bases). Germline V gives CDR1 SQVTM, CDR2 ANQGSEA. This CDR3 comprises 11 residues. The ends were cut back, 8 bases at V and 7 bases at J, with 12 bases in the middle. The CDR3 DNA reads as TGCAGCTCAGGGGCGGGTAATGAGCAGTTCTTC. This encodes CSSGAGNEQFF.

The chain combines TRBV27 with TRBJ2-3; the D gene is possibly TRBD2 (7 bases). Trimming took off 6 bases at V and 2 bases at J, with 12 bases between the two ends. Germline V gives CDR1 MNHEY, CDR2 SMNVEV (reference sequence). The CDR3 consists of 14 residues. CDR3 sequence: CASRRGGPTDTQYF. The CDR3 nucleotides read TGTGCCAGCAGGAGGGGGGGCCCCACAGATACGCAGTATTTT.

The chain is built from TRBV6-5 and TRBJ1-2, with a weak D call TRBD1 (5 bases). CDR1 is MNHEY and CDR2 is SVGAGI in the germline V gene. V shed 8 bases and J shed 5 bases, with 15 bases lying between them. The CDR3 has 13 residues. CDR3 nucleotides: TGTGCCAGCGCTCGGACCGGGGGGTATGGCTACACCTTC. Its protein product is CASARTGGYGYTF.

This clone was seen more than once but under ten times. V and J are TRBV5-5 and TRBJ1-5; no firm D call. Deletions cut 4 bases from V and 3 bases from J, with 14 bases between. The CDR3 has 15 residues. CDR1 and CDR2 (germline): SGHKS, YYEKEE (reference sequence). In nucleotides, the CDR3 is TGTGCCAGCAGCCCTACGGCACAGACCAATCAGCCCCAGCATTTT. It encodes CASSPTAQTNQPQHF.

The chain recombines TRBV5-1 with TRBJ2-3, with a possible D match to TRBD2 (6 bases). V was cut by 0 bases and J by 0 bases, with 11 bases left in between. CDR1 and CDR2 from the germline V gene are SGHRS and YFSETQ. The CDR3 has 16 residues. The CDR3, as DNA: TGCGCCAGCAGCTTGGTGGCGGGGTCTAGCACAGATACGCAGTATTTT. Translated: CASSLVAGSSTDTQYF.

The chain employs TRBV6-1 and TRBJ1-5; D is uncertain. The germline gives CDR1 MNHNS, CDR2 SASEGT. Trimming took 0 bases from V and 4 from J, leaving 10 bases between them. The CDR3 runs to 15 residues. CDR3 sequence: CASSEAGGYNQPQHF. CDR3 sequence (DNA): TGTGCCAGCAGTGAAGCGGGAGGGTATAATCAGCCCCAGCATTTT.